This T cell receptor beta chain is drawn from a study of blood T cell repertoires in COVID-19. Study as a whole: COVID-19 samples from acute and convalescent phases originated in the United States, Italy and Spain. In each case, the material was cDNA or gDNA derived from T cells, B-cell-depleted T cells, or PBMCs.

Germline V gene lookup returns CDR1 KGHDR and CDR2 SFDVKD. V shed 3 bases and J shed 4 bases, with 11 bases lying between them. The CDR3 extends over 14 amino acids. While infection was still active, Seattle patients were enrolled and then followed longitudinally. As originally analysed: Nucleated cell number was recorded as an estimate derived from reference gene primer amplification. Clones were sequenced by immunoSEQ multiplex PCR, and TCRdb holds only the in-frame ones, with some missing. For V, J and clone size, that table is used; D and trimming come from the DNA. The sample lists some 150,000 clones, 75% to 85% seen once, with 5% in the top ten.

V gene TRBV24-1 combines with J gene TRBJ1-2; D is possibly TRBD1 (6 bases). This sequence originates from a woman in her seventies with COVID-19, enrolled during active disease. Sequenced input: peripheral blood. CDR3 coding DNA: TGTGCCACCAGTGATCCTGGCAGGGGCTATGGCTACACCTTC. This translates into CATSDPGRGYGYTF.